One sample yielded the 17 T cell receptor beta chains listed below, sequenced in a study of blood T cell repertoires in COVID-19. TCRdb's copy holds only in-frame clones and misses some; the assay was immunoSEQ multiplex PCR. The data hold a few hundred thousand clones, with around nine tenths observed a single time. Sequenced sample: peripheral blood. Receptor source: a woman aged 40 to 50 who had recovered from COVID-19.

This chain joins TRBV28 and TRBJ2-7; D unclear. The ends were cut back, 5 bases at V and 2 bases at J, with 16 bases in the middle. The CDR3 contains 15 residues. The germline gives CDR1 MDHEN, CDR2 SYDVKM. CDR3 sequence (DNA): TGTGCCAGCAGTACCCCGGCAGGCCTCACCTACGAGCAGTACTTC. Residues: CASSTPAGLTYEQYF.

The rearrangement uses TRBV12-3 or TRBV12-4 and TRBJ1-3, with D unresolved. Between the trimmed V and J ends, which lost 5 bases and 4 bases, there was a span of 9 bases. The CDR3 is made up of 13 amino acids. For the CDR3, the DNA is TGTGCCAGCAGTCCCCTTCTCGGAAACACCATATATTTT. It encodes CASSPLLGNTIYF.

CDR3 nucleotides: TGTGCCAGCAGTCGGACAGGGCTTCCCTACGAGCAGTACTTC. This translates into CASSRTGLPYEQYF. The chain joins TRBV25-1 to TRBJ2-7, with TRBD1 matching 8 bases. The CDR3 has 14 residues. Germline V CDR1 and CDR2: MGHDK, SYGVNS. The J segment lost 2 bases and the V segment lost 5 bases, leaving 5 bases of the junction unmatched.

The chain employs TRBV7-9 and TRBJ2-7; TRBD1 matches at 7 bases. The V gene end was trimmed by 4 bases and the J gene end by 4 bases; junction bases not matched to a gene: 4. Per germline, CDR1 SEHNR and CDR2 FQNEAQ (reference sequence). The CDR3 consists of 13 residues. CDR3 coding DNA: TGTGCCAGCAGCTACCGGGACAGTTACGAGCAGTACTTC. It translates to CASSYRDSYEQYF.

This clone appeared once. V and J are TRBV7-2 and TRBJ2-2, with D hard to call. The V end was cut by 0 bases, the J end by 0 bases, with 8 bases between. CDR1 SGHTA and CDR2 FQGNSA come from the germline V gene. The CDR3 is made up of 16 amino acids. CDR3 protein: CASSLAGVANTGELFF. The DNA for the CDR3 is TGTGCCAGCAGCTTAGCGGGCGTAGCGAACACCGGGGAGCTGTTTTTT.

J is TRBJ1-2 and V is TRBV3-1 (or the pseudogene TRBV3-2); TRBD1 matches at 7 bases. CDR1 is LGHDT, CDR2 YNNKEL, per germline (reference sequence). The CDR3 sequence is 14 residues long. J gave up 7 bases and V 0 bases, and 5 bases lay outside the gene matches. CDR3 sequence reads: CASSQELRTGGYTF. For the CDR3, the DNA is TGTGCCAGCAGCCAAGAATTGCGGACAGGTGGCTACACCTTC.

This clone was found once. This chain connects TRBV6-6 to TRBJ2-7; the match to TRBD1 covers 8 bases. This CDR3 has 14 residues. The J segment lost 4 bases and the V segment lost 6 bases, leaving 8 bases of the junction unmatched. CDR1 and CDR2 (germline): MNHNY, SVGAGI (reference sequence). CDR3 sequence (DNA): TGTGCCAGCAGCCAGGGACAGGCCCCATACGAGCAGTACTTC. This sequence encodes CASSQGQAPYEQYF.

The CDR3 DNA reads as TGTGCCAGCAGTCGACAGCCCAACTATGGCTACACCTTC. It yields the protein CASSRQPNYGYTF. This chain joins TRBV25-1 and TRBJ1-2; a weak D match, TRBD1 (5 bases). The CDR3 is 13 residues long. Germline loops: CDR1 MGHDK, CDR2 SYGVNS. Trimming shortened V by 5 bases and J by 2 bases, and 9 bases separated the two germline ends.

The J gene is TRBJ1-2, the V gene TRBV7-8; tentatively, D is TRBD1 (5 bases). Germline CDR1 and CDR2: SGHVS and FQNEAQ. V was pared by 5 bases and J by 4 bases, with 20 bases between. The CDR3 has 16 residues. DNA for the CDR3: TGTGCCAGCAGCCCCCACCCTCTCGACAGCTTCTATGGCTACACCTTC. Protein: CASSPHPLDSFYGYTF.

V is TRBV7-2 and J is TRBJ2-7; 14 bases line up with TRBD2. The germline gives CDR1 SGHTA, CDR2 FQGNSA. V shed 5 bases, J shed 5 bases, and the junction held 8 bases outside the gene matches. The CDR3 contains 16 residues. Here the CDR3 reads CASSEMGLAGANEQYF. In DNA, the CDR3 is TGTGCCAGCAGCGAGATGGGACTAGCGGGAGCGAACGAGCAGTACTTC.

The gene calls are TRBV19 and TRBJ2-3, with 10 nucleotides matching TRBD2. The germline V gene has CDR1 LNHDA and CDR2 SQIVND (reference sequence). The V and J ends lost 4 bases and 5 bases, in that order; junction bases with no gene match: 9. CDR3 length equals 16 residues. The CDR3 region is CASSSGTSALLDTQYF. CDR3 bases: TGTGCCAGTAGTAGCGGGACTAGCGCCCTACTAGATACGCAGTATTTT.

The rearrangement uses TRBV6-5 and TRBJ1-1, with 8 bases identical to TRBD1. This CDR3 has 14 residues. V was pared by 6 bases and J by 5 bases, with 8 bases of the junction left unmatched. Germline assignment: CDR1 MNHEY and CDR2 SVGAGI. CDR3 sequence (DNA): TGTGCCAGCAGCCGACAGGGGCGGGGGACTGAAGCTTTCTTT. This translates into CASSRQGRGTEAFF.

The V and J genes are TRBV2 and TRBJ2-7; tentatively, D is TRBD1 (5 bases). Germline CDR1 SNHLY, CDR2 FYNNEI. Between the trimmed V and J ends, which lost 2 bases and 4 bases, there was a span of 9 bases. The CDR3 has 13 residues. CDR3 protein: CASSERQFYEQYF. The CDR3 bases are TGTGCCAGCAGTGAAAGACAGTTTTACGAGCAGTACTTC.

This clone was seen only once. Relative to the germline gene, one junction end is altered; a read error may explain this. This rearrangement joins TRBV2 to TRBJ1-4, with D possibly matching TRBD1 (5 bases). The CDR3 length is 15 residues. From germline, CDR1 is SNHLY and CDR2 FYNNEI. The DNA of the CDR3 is TGTGCCAGCAGAGAAGACAGCACTGGGTATGAAAAACTGTTTTTT. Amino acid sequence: CASREDSTGYEKLFF. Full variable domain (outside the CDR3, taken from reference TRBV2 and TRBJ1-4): EPEVTQTPSHQVTQMGQEVILRCVPISNHLYFYWYRQILGQKVEFLVSFYNNEISEKSEIFDDQFSVERPDGSNFTLKIRSTKLEDSAMYFCASREDSTGYEKLFFGSGTQLSVL.

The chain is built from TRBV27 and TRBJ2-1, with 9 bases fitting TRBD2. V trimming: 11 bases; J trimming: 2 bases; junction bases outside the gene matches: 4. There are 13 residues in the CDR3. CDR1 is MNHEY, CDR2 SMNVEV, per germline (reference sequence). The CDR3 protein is CASASGTYNEQFF. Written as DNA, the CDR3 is TGTGCCTCCGCTAGCGGGACCTACAATGAGCAGTTCTTC.

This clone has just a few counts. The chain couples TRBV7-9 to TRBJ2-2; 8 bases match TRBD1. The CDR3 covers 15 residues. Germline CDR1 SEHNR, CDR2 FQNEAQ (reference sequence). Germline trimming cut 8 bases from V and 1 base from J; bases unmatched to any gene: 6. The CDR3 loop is CASDPDRVNTGELFF. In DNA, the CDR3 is TGTGCCAGCGACCCGGACAGGGTGAACACCGGGGAGCTGTTTTTT.

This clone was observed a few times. The CDR3: CASSTNRDGSPLHF. The CDR3 nucleotides are TGTGCCAGCAGTACCAACAGGGATGGGTCACCCCTCCACTTT. The chain links TRBV27 to TRBJ1-6; a possible D gene is TRBD1 (6 bases). V lost 5 bases and J lost 10, with 15 bases in between. Germline values: CDR1 MNHEY, CDR2 SMNVEV (reference sequence). This CDR3 comprises 14 residues.